The 16 T cell receptor beta chains presented below share a single source sample, sequenced in a study of technical replicates of blood from a few donors. Only in-frame clones appear in the TCRdb table, and some are missing; sequencing was by immunoSEQ multiplex PCR. The sample has approximately 97,000 clones; 96% are singletons. Material: T cells isolated from PBMCs. The source is a human donor in good health.

The chain joins TRBV29-1 to TRBJ1-3, with D unclear. V was pared by 7 bases and J by 3 bases, with 4 bases between. This CDR3 spans 10 amino acids. Germline V CDR1 and CDR2: SQVTM, ANQGSEA. The CDR3 protein is CSAVGNTIYF. CDR3 DNA: TGCAGCGCAGTTGGAAACACCATATATTTT.

In DNA form, the CDR3 reads TGTGCCAGTAGTCCTCGCGGAGCGAGCACTGAAGCTTTCTTT. It specifies CASSPRGASTEAFF. The chain is built from TRBV19 and TRBJ1-1; D is ambiguous. Trimming removed 5 bases from V and 4 bases from J, with 14 bases in between. Looked up from germline, CDR1 is LNHDA and CDR2 is SQIVND (reference sequence). This CDR3 has 14 residues.

This chain links TRBV5-1 with TRBJ2-7; 11 bases match TRBD2. The trim removed 3 bases at V and 0 bases at J, leaving 2 bases unmatched. The CDR3 runs 15 residues. Germline V gene sequence: CDR1 SGHRS, CDR2 YFSETQ. The CDR3 loop reads CASSYGLAGSYEQYF. The DNA for the CDR3 is TGCGCCAGCAGCTACGGACTAGCGGGCTCCTACGAGCAGTACTTC.

The chain links TRBV28 to TRBJ1-5; tentatively, D is TRBD1 (5 bases). Deletions cut 6 bases from V and 7 bases from J, with 16 bases between. There are 14 residues in the CDR3. Germline CDR1 and CDR2: MDHEN and SYDVKM. The CDR3 DNA is TGTGCCAGCAGCCTAATTCAGGGATTCCAGCCCCAGCATTTT. It translates to CASSLIQGFQPQHF.

The J gene is TRBJ1-2, the V gene TRBV9, with TRBD1 matching 9 bases. J gave up 4 bases and V 2 bases, and 0 bases lay outside the gene matches. The CDR3 contains 13 residues. Germline V gene data show CDR1 as SGDLS and CDR2 as YYNGEE. DNA of the CDR3: TGTGCCAGCAGCGTGGGACAGGGCTATGGCTACACCTTC. Encoded protein: CASSVGQGYGYTF.

V gene TRBV7-6 combines with J gene TRBJ1-5, with TRBD1 as a possible D gene (6 bases). Deletions cut 9 bases from V and 6 bases from J, with 12 bases between. The length of the CDR3 is 12 residues. CDR1 is SGHVS, CDR2 FNYEAQ, per germline. This chain's CDR3 is CASQTGSQPQHF. The CDR3 DNA follows: TGTGCCAGTCAAACAGGGTCTCAGCCCCAGCATTTT.

The CDR3 DNA reads as TGTGCCAGTAGTCCGCCCGGAGGACAGGGAGGGGACGGGGGTATAGAAGCTTTCTTT. It is translated as CASSPPGGQGGDGGIEAFF. The chain couples TRBV19 to TRBJ1-1; 8 nucleotides agree with TRBD1. The J segment lost 8 bases and the V segment lost 5 bases, leaving 25 bases of the junction unmatched. Per germline, CDR1 LNHDA and CDR2 SQIVND (reference sequence). CDR3 length: 19 amino acids.

The rearrangement links TRBV10-3 to TRBJ2-3; 12 bases map to TRBD2. The trim removed 2 bases at V and 5 bases at J, leaving 2 bases unmatched. The CDR3 totals 15 residues. Germline loops: CDR1 ENHRY, CDR2 SYGVKD. Here the CDR3 DNA reads TGTGCCATCAGTGAGACTAGCGGGAGGATAGATACGCAGTATTTT. It is translated as CAISETSGRIDTQYF.

This clone was seen more than once but under ten times. This rearrangement joins TRBV5-6 to TRBJ2-2, with a tentative D call TRBD2 (9 bases). V lost 1 base and J lost 6, with 25 bases in between. Looked up from germline, CDR1 is SGHDT and CDR2 is YYEEEE. The CDR3 consists of 19 residues. The CDR3 region has the DNA TGTGCCAGCAGCTTGTTTTTCGGCGGGCTAGCGGGACAGGCCGGGGAGCTGTTTTTT. Amino acids: CASSLFFGGLAGQAGELFF.

This clone appeared once. This chain links TRBV19 with TRBJ2-7; TRBD2 matches at 8 bases. The V gene's germline CDR1 is LNHDA and CDR2 SQIVND (reference sequence). With 4 bases clipped from V and 0 bases from J, the junction kept 5 bases outside the gene matches. This CDR3 spans 15 amino acids. CDR3: CASSTPGRASYEQYF. In DNA form, the CDR3 reads TGTGCCAGTAGTACACCCGGGAGGGCCTCCTACGAGCAGTACTTC. Together with reference TRBV19 and TRBJ2-7, the CDR3 gives the full variable domain: DGGITQSPKYLFRKEGQNVTLSCEQNLNHDAMYWYRQDPGQGLRLIYYSQIVNDFQKGDIAEGYSVSREKKESFPLTVTSAQKNPTAFYLCASSTPGRASYEQYFGPGTRLTVT.

The CDR3 spells CASSPQGNEQYF. In nucleotides, the CDR3 is TGTGCCAGCTCACCCCAGGGTAACGAGCAGTACTTC. The chain is built from TRBV18 and TRBJ2-7; TRBD1 is a possible D gene (5 bases). Germline CDR1 KGHSH, CDR2 LQKENI. CDR3 size: 12 residues. V was trimmed by 3 bases and J by 5 bases, leaving 8 bases between them.

V gene TRBV4-2 combines with J gene TRBJ2-5; D uncertain. Germline V gene data show CDR1 as LGHNA and CDR2 as YNFKEQ. Trimming stripped 1 base from V and 3 bases from J, with 12 bases between. This CDR3 comprises 15 residues. CDR3 region: CASSQGLTPEETQYF. The CDR3 DNA sequence: TGTGCCAGCAGCCAAGGCCTAACCCCGGAAGAGACCCAGTACTTC.

The CDR3 DNA reads TGCGCCAGCAGCTTCACAGGGAACCCGAATCAGCCCCAGCATTTT. This encodes CASSFTGNPNQPQHF. The chain couples TRBV5-1 to TRBJ1-5; D may be TRBD1 (6 bases). The germline CDR1 and CDR2 sequences are SGHRS and YFSETQ. The CDR3 extends over 15 amino acids. Between the trimmed V and J ends, which lost 2 bases and 4 bases, there was a span of 13 bases. Combining the CDR3 with reference TRBV5-1 and TRBJ1-5 gives the whole variable domain KAGVTQTPRYLIKTRGQQVTLSCSPISGHRSVSWYQQTPGQGLQFLFEYFSETQRNKGNFPGRFSGRQFSNSRSEMNVSTLELGDSALYLCASSFTGNPNQPQHFGDGTRLSIL.

This chain uses TRBV27 with TRBJ2-1; maybe TRBD2 (5 bases). V dropped 3 bases and J dropped 9 bases, with 18 bases sitting between them. Germline V gene sequence: CDR1 MNHEY, CDR2 SMNVEV (reference sequence). CDR3 size: 15 residues. CDR3 nucleotide sequence: TGTGCCAGCAGTTTTTTTGGTCGGGAATCTGGTGAGCAGTTCTTC. Its protein product is CASSFFGRESGEQFF.

The CDR3 nucleotides read TGTGCCAGCAGCTTAGATCCTGACGAGCAGTACTTC. This translates into CASSLDPDEQYF. This rearrangement joins TRBV11-2 to TRBJ2-7, with no clear D. CDR1 SGHAT and CDR2 FQNNGV come from the germline V gene. The V and J ends lost 0 bases and 5 bases respectively, with 5 bases between them. The CDR3 is made up of 12 amino acids.

The V gene is TRBV4-1, the J gene TRBJ2-5, with TRBD1 as a possible D gene (6 bases). Germline V gene sequence: CDR1 MGHRA, CDR2 YSYEKL. This CDR3 spans 14 amino acids. Trimming removed 0 bases from V and 4 bases from J, with 9 bases in between. The CDR3: CASSQDTGRETQYF. The CDR3 region has the DNA TGCGCCAGCAGCCAAGACACAGGGAGAGAGACCCAGTACTTC.